The 17 T cell receptor beta chains given below trace back to one sample, sequenced in a study of early T cells in non-severe SARS-CoV-2 infection. One entry per CDR3 protein, called by TCRdb with MiXCR from the 5' RACE reads. The data hold 70,000 or so distinct CDR3 sequences, with 4.6% observed a single time. The sample here was whole blood, taken at baseline. The receptors come from an adult who was a healthcare worker with PCR-confirmed SARS-CoV-2 infection or an uninfected control (not recorded which). The donor label of this sample is uncertain.

This clonotype was observed a handful of times. The V and J genes are TRBV2 and TRBJ1-4; 7 bases map to TRBD1. CDR1 and CDR2 from the germline V gene are SNHLY and FYNNEI. With V trimmed by 4 bases and J by 5 bases, 7 bases remained unmatched. This CDR3 region has 15 residues. The CDR3 here is CASSGQGIENEKLFF. In DNA, the CDR3 is TGTGCCAGCAGTGGACAGGGTATCGAGAATGAAAAACTGTTTTTT.

This clonotype was seen ten or more times. The rearrangement joins TRBV7-6 to TRBJ2-1; D is perhaps TRBD1 or TRBD2 (5 bases each). The germline gives CDR1 SGHVS, CDR2 FNYEAQ. The CDR3 sequence is 14 residues long. V lost 1 base to trimming and J lost 6 bases, with 10 bases between them. CDR3 DNA sequence: TGTGCCAGCAGCTTAGGGGGACGGGGCAATGAGCAGTTCTTC. This gives the protein CASSLGGRGNEQFF.

The V and J genes are TRBV29-1 and TRBJ2-7; D perhaps matches TRBD1 (5 bases). CDR3 length: 14 residues. CDR1 and CDR2 (germline): SQVTM, ANQGSEA. V lost 5 bases, J lost 3 bases, and 17 bases lay in between. The CDR3 reads CSVIITVQGYEQYF. The CDR3 bases are TGCAGCGTTATTATTACAGTGCAGGGCTACGAGCAGTACTTC.

This rearrangement joins TRBV6-4 to TRBJ2-1; 11 bases fit TRBD2. Trimming cost V 4 bases and J 6 bases; bases outside gene matches: 5. In germline, CDR1 is MRHNA, CDR2 SNTAGT. The CDR3 is 15 residues long. The CDR3 DNA is TGTGCCAGCAGTGGAGTAGCGGGGGGGGTCAATGAGCAGTTCTTC. Translating it yields CASSGVAGGVNEQFF.

This clonotype was recorded many times. The CDR3 protein is CSAIDRGLALFF. The CDR3 nucleotides read TGCAGTGCCATAGACAGGGGGCTGGCGCTGTTTTTT. The rearrangement links TRBV20-1 to TRBJ2-2; 10 bases map to TRBD1. V shed 6 bases, J shed 13 bases, and the junction held 8 bases outside the gene matches. The CDR3 covers 12 residues. The germline V gene has CDR1 DFQATT and CDR2 SNEGSKA (reference sequence).

This clonotype has just a few counts. The chain employs TRBV5-4 and TRBJ2-5; TRBD1 matches at 9 bases. This CDR3 contains 15 residues. From germline, CDR1 is SGHNT and CDR2 YYREEE (reference sequence). Losses at the gene ends were 7 bases for V and 5 bases for J; bases not matched to a gene: 12. In DNA form, the CDR3 reads TGTGCCAGCCGTCGACTAGGGGGGACAGGGGAGACCCAGTACTTC. Protein product: CASRRLGGTGETQYF.

This clonotype appeared many times. V usage is TRBV11-2 and J usage is TRBJ2-5, with D perhaps matching TRBD1 (6 bases). Trimming pared 4 bases from V and 2 bases from J, leaving 14 bases between. Germline CDR1 and CDR2: SGHAT and FQNNGV. The CDR3 is 15 residues long. The CDR3 here is CASSSMGQLQETQYF. The CDR3 nucleotides read TGTGCCAGCAGCTCCATGGGACAACTACAAGAGACCCAGTACTTC.

This clonotype was seen repeatedly, ten times or more. This sequence joins TRBV7-2 and TRBJ2-2; no definite D call. The CDR3 runs 17 residues. CDR1 is SGHTA, CDR2 FQGNSA, per germline. V lost 1 base and J lost 1, with 13 bases in between. CDR3 coding DNA: TGTGCCAGCAGCTTAGGGGGTGGACGGCTGAACACCGGGGAGCTGTTTTTT. Translation: CASSLGGGRLNTGELFF.

CDR3 DNA sequence: TGTGCCAGCACCACACTAGTTCTCCACGAGCAGTACTTC. This encodes CASTTLVLHEQYF. The chain recombines TRBV6-2 or TRBV6-3 with TRBJ2-7; possibly TRBD2 for D (5 bases). V gave up 7 bases and J gave up 5 bases, with 15 bases separating them. The CDR3 is made up of 13 amino acids. Looked up from germline, CDR1 is MNHEY and CDR2 is SVGEGT.

This clonotype was seen more than once but under ten times. The rearrangement joins TRBV3-1 to TRBJ1-6; a possible D gene is TRBD1 (5 bases). This CDR3 comprises 19 residues. V was pared by 5 bases and J by 9 bases, with 29 bases between. CDR1 and CDR2 from the germline V gene are LGHDT and YNNKEL (reference sequence). The CDR3 DNA follows: TGTGCCAGCAGCGAAGGCCTAAAGAACAGGATACGCGGCCCTTCACCCCTCCACTTT. It is translated as CASSEGLKNRIRGPSPLHF.

The rearrangement uses TRBV20-1 and TRBJ1-6; TRBD1 matches 7 bases. Germline V lookup: CDR1 DFQATT, CDR2 SNEGSKA (reference sequence). Trimming took 5 bases from V and 7 from J; bases not matched to a gene: 11. The CDR3 contains 15 residues. The CDR3 region is CSASTSPGGNSPLHF. CDR3 sequence (DNA): TGCAGTGCTTCCACTTCGCCAGGGGGGAATTCACCCCTCCACTTT.

This clonotype came up many times. The V call is TRBV7-2, the J call TRBJ1-5; unclear D gene. CDR1 and CDR2 from the germline V gene are SGHTA and FQGNSA. The CDR3 runs to 14 residues. Deletions cut 2 bases from V and 7 bases from J, with 12 bases between. The CDR3 loop is CASSLYRGGQPQHF. The CDR3 bases are TGTGCCAGCAGCTTATATAGAGGAGGCCAGCCCCAGCATTTT.

Points on this clonotype: Since a much larger clone is just one base distant, this may be a read error. The chain carries TRBV7-9 and TRBJ2-3, with 8 bases lining up with TRBD1. J lost 1 base, V lost 6 bases, and 12 bases had no gene match. CDR1 is SEHNR and CDR2 is FQNEAQ in the germline V gene (reference sequence). The CDR3 sequence is 17 residues long. This CDR3 reads CASSTYRGVMGTDTQYF. In nucleotides, the CDR3 is TGTGCCAGCAGTACCTACAGGGGGGTGATGGGCACAGATACGCAGTATTTT.

This clonotype was recorded a few times. V and J are TRBV21-1 and TRBJ2-7; TRBD1, as called in the table, went unchecked against the DNA. TRBV21-1 is designated a pseudogene. This CDR3 has 15 amino acids. The CDR3 coding sequence is TGTGCCAGCAGCAACTACAGGGGATGGAACTACGAGCAGTACTTC. This gives the protein CASSNYRGWNYEQYF.

This clonotype appeared many times. The genes are TRBV20-1 and TRBJ1-6; maybe TRBD1 (5 bases). This CDR3 contains 14 residues. Germline CDR1 and CDR2: DFQATT and SNEGSKA (reference sequence). V lost 3 bases to trimming and J lost 7 bases, with 13 bases between them. The DNA of the CDR3 is TGCAGTGCTAGCCTCAGGGTTGGGAATTCACCCCTCCACTTT. It translates to CSASLRVGNSPLHF.

This clonotype has a handful of counts. The rearrangement uses TRBV7-9 and TRBJ2-5; D might be TRBD2 (5 bases). V lost 6 bases and J 1 base, leaving 15 bases between the germline ends. Germline V gene lookup returns CDR1 SEHNR and CDR2 FQNEAQ (reference sequence). The CDR3 is 15 residues long. The CDR3: CASSPEAGAQETQYF. The CDR3 DNA reads as TGTGCCAGCAGTCCTGAGGCGGGTGCCCAAGAGACCCAGTACTTC.

Ten or more counts support this clonotype. The chain employs TRBV12-3 or TRBV12-4 and TRBJ2-7; TRBD1 agrees at 8 bases. This CDR3 has 14 amino acids. V was clipped by 4 bases and J by 0 bases; unmatched bases: 2. The CDR3 coding sequence is TGTGCCAGCAGTTCAGGGGGCCACTCCTACGAGCAGTACTTC. Translating it yields CASSSGGHSYEQYF.